This T cell receptor (beta chain) is drawn from a study of T-cell memory formation after mild COVID-19 (dated by TCRdb to the early 2020s). Broadly, across the study: TCR sequence clusters from the two donors were found to be largely donor specific. Longitudinal TCRalpha and TCRbeta repertoire sequencing tracked T-cell clones expanding and contracting after mild COVID-19 in a couple of donors. Two young, previously healthy adult volunteers made up the cohort, one male and one female.

This clonotype was detected only a few times. This clone's antigen is unknown. No much larger clone exists at a distance of one base, and base qualities are not known. Ficoll-Paque density gradient centrifugation was used to isolate PBMCs. The instrument was an Illumina NovaSeq 6000. Using 5'RACE with constant-segment primers, TCRalpha and TCRbeta cDNA libraries were constructed, with sample barcodes and unique molecular identifiers added in the process. Trizol reagent was used to extract RNA from every sample. Amplification of the libraries took two PCR steps, and the second step added a second sample barcode plus Illumina TruSeq adapters. Sequencing of libraries was performed on an Illumina NovaSeq with 2 x 150 bp paired-end reads. Concerning the study's data processing: The reads were demultiplexed and collapsed into UMI-guided consensus sequences using migec v1.2.7. Using mixcr v2.1.11, UMI consensuses were aligned to TRA and TRB V and J templates and then assembled into clonotypes. Expanded or contracted clonotypes were those called significant by both edgeR and NoisET, with noise models trained on biological replicates. For edgeR calls, the cutoffs were a false discovery rate-adjusted p below 0.01 and a log2 fold-change threshold of 1. As an exploratory analysis of dynamics, max-normalized trajectories of the 1000 most abundant clonotypes were examined by PCA with hierarchical clustering. The CD4 or CD8 phenotype of responding clones was assigned using the separately sequenced CD4+ and CD8+ repertoires. The public reads were reanalyzed by TCRdb: fastp trimming at Q25, MiXCR alignment, in-frame beta chains only. Every entry covers one CDR3 protein and lists the most common genes and DNA from its rows. Here the V and J calls rest on TCRdb's processing, not on the authors' analysis. In all, the sample holds about 440,000 distinct CDR3 sequences, and 20% of those were seen once. The top ten hold around 9.2% of the sample.

The full study reports these points: Contracting CD4+ clones were located mainly in the CM and EM memory subsets, whereas CD8+ clones were found to be enriched in EMRA. The second-wave clones that peaked on day 37 were not confirmed to be SARS-CoV-2 specific. The detection of some responding clones in pre-infection memory suggests that pre-existing cross-reactive memory T cells joined the SARS-CoV-2 response. Clones contracting from day 15 to 85 had balanced CD4/CD8 phenotypes, while a second wave expanding from day 15 to 37 was biased towards CD4+. The study covered only a couple of mild cases, and larger cohorts including severe cases with pre-infection samples were considered necessary.

This receptor was obtained from an adult woman who had mild COVID-19 (a few samples of this study predate the infection). The sample titles of this study are shuffled in the database, so cell type and time point are left out; the donor was told from shared clones. The sample taken for sequencing was PBMCs or a T cell subset sorted from them (not recorded which).

The CDR3 corresponds to CSARSGWQGEQPQHF. The DNA sequence is TGCAGTGCTAGATCGGGTTGGCAGGGGGAACAGCCCCAGCATTTT. The V and J genes are TRBV20-1 and TRBJ1-5; 7 of the junction bases match TRBD1. The CDR3 starts with the cysteine, ends with the phenylalanine, and has 15 residues. Only the CDR3 DNA is retained, 45 bases long and in frame from the first base. CDR1 DFQATT and CDR2 SNEGSKA are derived from the germline V gene (reference sequence). Trimming accounts for 2 bases at V and 7 bases at J, while the number of junction bases matched to no gene is 11.